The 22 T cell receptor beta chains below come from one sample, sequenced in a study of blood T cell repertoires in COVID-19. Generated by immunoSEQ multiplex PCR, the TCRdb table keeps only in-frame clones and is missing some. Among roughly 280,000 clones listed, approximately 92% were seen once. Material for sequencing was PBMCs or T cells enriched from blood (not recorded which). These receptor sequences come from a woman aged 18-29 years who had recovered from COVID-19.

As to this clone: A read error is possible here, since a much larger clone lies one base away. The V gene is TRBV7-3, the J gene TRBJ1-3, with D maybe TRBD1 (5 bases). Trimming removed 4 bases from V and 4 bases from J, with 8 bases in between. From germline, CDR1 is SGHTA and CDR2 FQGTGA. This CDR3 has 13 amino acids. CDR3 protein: CASSSDRGNTIYF. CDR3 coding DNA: TGTGCCAGCAGCTCCGACAGAGGAAACACCATATATTTT.

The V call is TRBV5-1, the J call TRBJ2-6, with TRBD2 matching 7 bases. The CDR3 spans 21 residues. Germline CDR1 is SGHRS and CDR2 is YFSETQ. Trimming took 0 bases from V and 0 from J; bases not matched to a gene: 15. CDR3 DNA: TGCGCCAGCAGCTTGGCCGCTATACCTAGGGAGGGCGGCTCTGGGGCCAACGTCCTGACTTTC. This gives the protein CASSLAAIPREGGSGANVLTF.

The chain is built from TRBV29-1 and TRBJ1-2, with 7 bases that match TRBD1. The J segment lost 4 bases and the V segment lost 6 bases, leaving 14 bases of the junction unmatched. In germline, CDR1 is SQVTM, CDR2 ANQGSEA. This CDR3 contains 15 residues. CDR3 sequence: CSVGRDRTLPYGYTF. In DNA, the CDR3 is TGCAGCGTGGGAAGGGACAGAACCTTGCCCTATGGCTACACCTTC. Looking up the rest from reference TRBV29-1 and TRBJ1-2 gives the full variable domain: SAVISQKPSRDICQRGTSLTIQCQVDSQVTMMFWYRQQPGQSLTLIATANQGSEATYESGFVIDKFPISRPNLTFSTLTVSNMSPEDSSIYLCSVGRDRTLPYGYTFGSGTRLTVV.

The chain's CDR3 is CASSPIGTSGGDAETQYF. The DNA for the CDR3 is TGTGCCAGCAGTCCGATCGGGACTAGCGGGGGGGACGCAGAGACCCAGTACTTC. This chain uses TRBV27 with TRBJ2-5, with TRBD2 matching 16 bases. Germline lookup yields CDR1 MNHEY and CDR2 SMNVEV (reference sequence). The CDR3 contains 18 residues. J gave up 4 bases and V 5 bases, and 10 bases lay outside the gene matches.

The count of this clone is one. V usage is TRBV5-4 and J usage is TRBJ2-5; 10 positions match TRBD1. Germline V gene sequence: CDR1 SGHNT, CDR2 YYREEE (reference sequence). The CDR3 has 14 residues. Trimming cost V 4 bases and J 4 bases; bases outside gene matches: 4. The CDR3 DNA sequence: TGTGCCAGCAGCCCGGACAGGGGGACAGAGACCCAGTACTTC. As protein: CASSPDRGTETQYF.

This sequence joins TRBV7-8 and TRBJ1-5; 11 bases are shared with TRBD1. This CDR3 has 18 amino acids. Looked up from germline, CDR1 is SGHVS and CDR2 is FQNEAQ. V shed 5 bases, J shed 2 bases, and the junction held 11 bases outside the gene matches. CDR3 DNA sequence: TGTGCCAGCAGCGTAGGGGACAGGGGGTTTCGGGGCAATCAGCCCCAGCATTTT. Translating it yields CASSVGDRGFRGNQPQHF.

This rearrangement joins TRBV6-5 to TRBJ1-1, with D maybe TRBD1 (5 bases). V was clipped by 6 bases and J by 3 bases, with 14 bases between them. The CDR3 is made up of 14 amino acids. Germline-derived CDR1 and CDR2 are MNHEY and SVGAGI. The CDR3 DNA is TGTGCCAGCAGGCGATTCGGGGGAGACACTGAAGCTTTCTTT. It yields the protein CASRRFGGDTEAFF.

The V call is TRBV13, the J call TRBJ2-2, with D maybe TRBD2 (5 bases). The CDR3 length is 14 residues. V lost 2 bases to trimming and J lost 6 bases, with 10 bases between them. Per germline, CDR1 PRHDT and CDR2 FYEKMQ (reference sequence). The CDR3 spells CASSLIRGSGELFF. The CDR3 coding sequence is TGTGCCAGCAGCTTAATTCGGGGATCCGGGGAGCTGTTTTTT.

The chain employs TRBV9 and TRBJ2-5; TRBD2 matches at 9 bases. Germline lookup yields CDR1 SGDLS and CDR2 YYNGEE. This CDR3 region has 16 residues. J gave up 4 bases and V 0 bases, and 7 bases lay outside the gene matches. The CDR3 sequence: CASSVEGGGASETQYF. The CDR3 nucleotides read TGTGCCAGCAGCGTAGAGGGCGGGGGGGCCTCAGAGACCCAGTACTTC.

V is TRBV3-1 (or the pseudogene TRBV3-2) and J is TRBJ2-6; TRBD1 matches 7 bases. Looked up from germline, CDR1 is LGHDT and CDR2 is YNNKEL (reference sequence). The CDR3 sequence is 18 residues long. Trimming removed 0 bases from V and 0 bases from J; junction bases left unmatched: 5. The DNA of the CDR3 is TGTGCCAGCAGCCAAGATATAGGGGGCTTCTCTGGGGCCAACGTCCTGACTTTC. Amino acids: CASSQDIGGFSGANVLTF.

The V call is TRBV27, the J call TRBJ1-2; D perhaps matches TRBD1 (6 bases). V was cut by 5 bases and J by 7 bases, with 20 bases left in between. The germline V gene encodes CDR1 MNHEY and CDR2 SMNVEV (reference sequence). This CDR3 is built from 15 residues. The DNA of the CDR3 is TGTGCCAGCAGTCCCCGGGGGGGGGCGGAAGGTGGCTACACCTTC. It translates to CASSPRGGAEGGYTF.

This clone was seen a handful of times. The CDR3 nucleotides are TGTGCCAGCAGCTTGGCTAAACAGGGGGCCGGGGTGAAGGCTGAAGCTTTCTTT. This encodes CASSLAKQGAGVKAEAFF. The chain couples TRBV5-6 to TRBJ1-1; 9 positions agree with TRBD1. V shed 0 bases, J shed 6 bases, and the junction held 15 bases outside the gene matches. This CDR3 region has 18 residues. CDR1 is SGHDT, CDR2 YYEEEE, per germline.

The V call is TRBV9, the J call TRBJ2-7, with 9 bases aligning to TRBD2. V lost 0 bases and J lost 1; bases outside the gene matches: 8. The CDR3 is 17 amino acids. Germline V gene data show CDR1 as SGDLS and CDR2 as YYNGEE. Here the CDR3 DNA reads TGTGCCAGCAGCGTAGGTCAGAGCGGGGGGCTTTCCTACGAGCAGTACTTC. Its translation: CASSVGQSGGLSYEQYF.

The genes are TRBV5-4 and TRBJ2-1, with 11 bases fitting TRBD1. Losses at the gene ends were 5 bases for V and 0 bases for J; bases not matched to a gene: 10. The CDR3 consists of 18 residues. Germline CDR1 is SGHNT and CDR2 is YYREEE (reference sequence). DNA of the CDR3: TGTGCCAGCAGGGGACGGGACAGGGGGTCGAGCTCCTACAATGAGCAGTTCTTC. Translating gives CASRGRDRGSSSYNEQFF.

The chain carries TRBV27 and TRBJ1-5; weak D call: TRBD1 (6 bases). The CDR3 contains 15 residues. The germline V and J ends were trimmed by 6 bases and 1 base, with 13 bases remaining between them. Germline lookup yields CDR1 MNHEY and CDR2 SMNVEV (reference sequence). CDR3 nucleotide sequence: TGTGCCAGCAGCCTCAGGGGTTTAAGCAATCAGCCCCAGCATTTT. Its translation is CASSLRGLSNQPQHF.

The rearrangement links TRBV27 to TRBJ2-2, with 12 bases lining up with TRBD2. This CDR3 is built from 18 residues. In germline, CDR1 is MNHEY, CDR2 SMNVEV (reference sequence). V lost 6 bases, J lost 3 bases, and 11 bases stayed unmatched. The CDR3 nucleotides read TGTGCCAGCAGGCGGGGAGCTAGCGGGGGGGCGGACACCGGGGAGCTGTTTTTT. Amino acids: CASRRGASGGADTGELFF.

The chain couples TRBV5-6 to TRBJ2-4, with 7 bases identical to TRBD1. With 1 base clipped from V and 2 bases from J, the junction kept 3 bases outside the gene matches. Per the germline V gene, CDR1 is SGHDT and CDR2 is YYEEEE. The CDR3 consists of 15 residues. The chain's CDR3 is CASSLQGQSKNIQYF. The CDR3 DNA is TGTGCCAGCAGCTTGCAGGGACAGTCCAAAAACATTCAGTACTTC. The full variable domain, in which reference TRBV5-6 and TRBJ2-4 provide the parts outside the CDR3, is DAGVTQSPTHLIKTRGQQVTLRCSPKSGHDTVSWYQQALGQGPQFIFQYYEEEERQRGNFPDRFSGHQFPNYSSELNVNALLLGDSALYLCASSLQGQSKNIQYFGAGTRLSVL.

The CDR3: CASTPRGAPQETQYF. CDR3 bases: TGTGCCAGCACCCCCAGGGGCGCCCCCCAAGAGACCCAGTACTTC. This rearrangement joins TRBV5-4 to TRBJ2-5; maybe TRBD1 (6 bases). Trimming left V 6 bases short and J 1 base short, with 16 bases between. Per germline, CDR1 SGHNT and CDR2 YYREEE (reference sequence). There are 15 residues in the CDR3. The entire variable domain, with the rest obtained from reference TRBV5-4 and TRBJ2-5, is as follows: ETGVTQSPTHLIKTRGQQVTLRCSSQSGHNTVSWYQQALGQGPQFIFQYYREEENGRGNFPPRFSGLQFPNYSSELNVNALELDDSALYLCASTPRGAPQETQYFGPGTRLLVL.

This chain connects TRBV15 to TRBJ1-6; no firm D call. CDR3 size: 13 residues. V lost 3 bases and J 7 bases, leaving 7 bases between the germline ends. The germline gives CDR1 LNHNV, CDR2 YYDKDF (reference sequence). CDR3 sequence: CATSRTTNSPLHF. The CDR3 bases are TGTGCCACCAGCAGGACAACCAATTCACCCCTCCACTTT.

The DNA for the CDR3 is TGTGCCAGCTCTCACCGGGACAGTCCCTACGAGCAGTACTTC. Its protein is CASSHRDSPYEQYF. The chain carries TRBV18 and TRBJ2-7; TRBD1 aligns across 7 bases. The CDR3 contains 14 residues. The germline gives CDR1 KGHSH, CDR2 LQKENI. Unmatched junction bases numbered 7, after V lost 6 bases and J lost 2 bases.

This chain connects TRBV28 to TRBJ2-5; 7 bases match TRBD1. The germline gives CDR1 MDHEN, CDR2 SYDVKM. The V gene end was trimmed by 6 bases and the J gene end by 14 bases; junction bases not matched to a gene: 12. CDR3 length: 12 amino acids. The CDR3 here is CASSKYRDRDYF. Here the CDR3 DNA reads TGTGCCAGCAGCAAATACCGGGACAGAGACTACTTC.

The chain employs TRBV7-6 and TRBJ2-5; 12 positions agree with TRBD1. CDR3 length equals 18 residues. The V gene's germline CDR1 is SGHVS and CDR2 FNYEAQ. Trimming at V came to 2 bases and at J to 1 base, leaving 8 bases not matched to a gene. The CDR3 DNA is TGTGCCAGCAGCTTAAAGGGACAGGGGGCCCGGTTCCAAGAGACCCAGTACTTC. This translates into CASSLKGQGARFQETQYF.